These 11 T cell receptor beta chains share one sample of origin, sequenced in a study of blood T cell repertoires in COVID-19. Assay: immunoSEQ multiplex PCR; the TCRdb copy retains only in-frame clones and omits some. The table lists roughly 80,000 clones, about 83% of them singletons. Sample: peripheral blood. All receptors derive from a woman of 80 years or more with active or convalescent COVID-19.

The chain carries TRBV28 and TRBJ2-7, with 8 bases aligning to TRBD2. Unmatched junction bases numbered 14, after V lost 3 bases and J lost 4 bases. The CDR3 spans 17 residues. Germline loops: CDR1 MDHEN, CDR2 SYDVKM. In DNA form, the CDR3 reads TGTGCCAGCAGTTTGGTTAGCCCCGGGACTAGAGGGTACGAGCAGTACTTC. Its translation: CASSLVSPGTRGYEQYF.

The chain links TRBV3-1 (or the pseudogene TRBV3-2) to TRBJ2-3, with a tentative D call TRBD2 (5 bases). The CDR3 has 14 amino acids. With 5 bases removed from V and 3 bases from J, the gap between germline ends came to 12 bases. The germline V gene has CDR1 LGHDT and CDR2 YNNKEL (reference sequence). As DNA, the CDR3 is TGTGCCAGCAGCAGGTCCCGGGGAACAGATACGCAGTATTTT. Its translation is CASSRSRGTDTQYF.

The rearrangement links TRBV6-2 or TRBV6-3 to TRBJ2-5, with D possibly matching TRBD2 (5 bases). V gave up 5 bases and J gave up 5 bases, with 9 bases separating them. The V gene's germline CDR1 is MNHEY and CDR2 SVGEGT. This CDR3 has 12 amino acids. CDR3 coding DNA: TGTGCCAGCAGTGACCGGAGGGAGACCCAGTACTTC. It is translated as CASSDRRETQYF.

Worth noting for this clone: Compared with germline, one end of the junction differs, possibly owing to a read error. This sequence joins TRBV7-7 and TRBJ2-5; D perhaps matches TRBD2 (5 bases). There are 11 residues in the CDR3. In germline, CDR1 is SSHAT, CDR2 FNYEAQ (reference sequence). CDR3 sequence: CASSAEGTQYF. The CDR3 nucleotides read TGTGCTAGCAGCGCCGAGGGAACCCAGTACTTC. The full variable domain, rest sourced from reference TRBV7-7 and TRBJ2-5, is GAGVSQSPRYKVTKRGQDVTLRCDPISSHATLYWYQQALGQGPEFLTYFNYEAQPDKSGLPSDRFSAERPEGSISTLTIQRTEQRDSAMYRCASSAEGTQYFGPGTRLLVL.

This rearrangement joins TRBV10-2 to TRBJ1-1; D perhaps matches TRBD1 (5 bases). CDR1 WSHSY and CDR2 SAAADI come from the germline V gene. With 4 bases removed from V and 11 bases from J, the gap between germline ends came to 11 bases. The CDR3 is 11 amino acids. For the CDR3, the DNA is TGCGCCAGCAGTGGAGCCAGGGTCGCTTTCTTT. Amino acid sequence: CASSGARVAFF.

The chain uses TRBV4-3 and TRBJ2-1, with TRBD2 as a possible D gene (5 bases). Deletions cut 1 base from V and 2 bases from J, with 9 bases between. This CDR3 is 15 amino acids long. Germline V gene data show CDR1 as LGHNA and CDR2 as YSLEER. The CDR3 protein is CASSQGGATYNEQFF. The CDR3 coding sequence is TGCGCCAGCAGCCAAGGGGGAGCGACCTACAATGAGCAGTTCTTC.

The chain combines TRBV6-5 with TRBJ2-3; 8 nucleotides agree with TRBD2. Per the germline V gene, CDR1 is MNHEY and CDR2 is SVGAGI. V lost 7 bases and J lost 5; bases outside the gene matches: 2. The CDR3 is 12 amino acids. The CDR3 DNA follows: TGTGCCAGCACGGGGGGGGGAGATACGCAGTATTTT. Its translation is CASTGGGDTQYF.

This clone was seen a single time. The chain has TRBV9 and TRBJ1-6; a weak D match, TRBD1 (6 bases). CDR1 and CDR2 from the germline V gene are SGDLS and YYNGEE. This CDR3 has 15 amino acids. V was cut by 0 bases and J by 7 bases, with 11 bases left in between. The CDR3 coding sequence is TGTGCCAGCAGCGTAGTGGACAGAACCAATTCACCCCTCCACTTT. It translates to CASSVVDRTNSPLHF.

This sequence joins TRBV9 and TRBJ1-6, with 7 bases lining up with TRBD1. The junction had 8 bases not matched to a gene; V was cut back by 0 bases and J by 11 bases. The CDR3 consists of 15 residues. Germline assignment: CDR1 SGDLS and CDR2 YYNGEE. This CDR3 reads CASSVASTGVTPLHF. CDR3 nucleotides: TGTGCCAGCAGCGTAGCGAGTACAGGGGTGACACCCCTCCACTTT.

The chain recombines TRBV3-1 (or the pseudogene TRBV3-2) with TRBJ1-3; D is undetermined. The germline V and J ends were trimmed by 0 bases and 4 bases, with 10 bases remaining between them. Germline loops: CDR1 LGHDT, CDR2 YNNKEL (reference sequence). This CDR3 is built from 15 residues. CDR3 residues: CASSQDWSGGNTIYF. The CDR3 coding sequence is TGTGCCAGCAGCCAAGATTGGTCGGGGGGAAACACCATATATTTT.

This clone was recorded many times. The CDR3 loop reads CASSQGGGAQANEKLFF. The CDR3 DNA reads as TGTGCCAGCAGCCAAGGGGGGGGTGCACAGGCTAATGAAAAACTGTTTTTT. The V gene is TRBV4-2, the J gene TRBJ1-4, with D tentatively TRBD1 (5 bases). The germline V gene encodes CDR1 LGHNA and CDR2 YNFKEQ. Trimming shortened V by 1 base and J by 3 bases, and 15 bases separated the two germline ends. The CDR3 totals 17 residues.